A selection of T cell receptor beta chains follows, all from one sample in a study of T-cell reconstitution after alpha-beta-depleted transplantation in children. MiXCR, applied by TCRdb to the PCR reads, yields one record per CDR3 protein. Counted here are some 240,000 distinct CDR3 sequences, 9.7% occurring once; the ten biggest clones make up 5% to 5.5%. The sample was PBMCs from the stem cell graft donor, taken from the stem cell graft. The receptors were sampled from a human donor who donated a stem cell graft to a child with SCID. CDR3s include the opening cysteine and the closing phenylalanine or tryptophan. D genes are given only for firm matches. Expanded clones are given a class, and other clones once, few, many or no size at all.

many	TRBJ1-6	.	TRBV7-9	TGTGCCAGCAGCTTGGGGCAGGGCCCTTTTCCCCTCCACTTT	CASSLGQGPFPLHF
many	TRBJ1-2	.	TRBV12-3/TRBV12-4	TGTGCCAGCAGTTTACAAAATTATGGCTACACCTTC	CASSLQNYGYTF
many	TRBJ1-5	TRBD1	TRBV20-1	TGCAGTGCCCGAGGGGACAGCGGTTATCAGCCCCAGCATTTT	CSARGDSGYQPQHF
many	TRBJ2-2	.	TRBV5-1	TGCGCCTCAACCGGGGGAACGGGCACCGGGGAGCTGTTTTTT	CASTGGTGTGELFF
many	TRBJ2-1	TRBD1	TRBV24-1	TGTGCCACCAGTGAGCAGGGGGCGACAACCTACAATGAGCAGTTCTTC	CATSEQGATTYNEQFF
many	TRBJ2-3	TRBD2	TRBV5-1	TGCGCCAGCAACATCGGACTAGCGCTGAGCACAGATACGCAGTATTTT	CASNIGLALSTDTQYF
many	TRBJ2-5	.	TRBV28	TGTGCCAGCAGCTCGAATAACTATGGCCAAGAGACCCAGTACTTC	CASSSNNYGQETQYF
many	TRBJ1-4	TRBD1	TRBV5-1	TGCGCCAGCAGCTCGACAGGGAGGACGACTAATGAAAAACTGTTTTTT	CASSSTGRTTNEKLFF
many	TRBJ2-1	TRBD2	TRBV5-1	TGCGCCAGCAGCGGGGTAGCGGGGGGCTCCTACAATGAGCAGTTCTTC	CASSGVAGGSYNEQFF
.	TRBJ1-1	.	TRBV20-1	TGCAGTGCTAGAGCCGGTGGGGAGGAGAGGGTGGCTTTCTTT	CSARAGGEERVAFF
.	TRBJ2-2	TRBD1	TRBV7-2	TGTGCCAGCAGCTTGACAGGGTTAGACGGGGAGCTGTTTTTT	CASSLTGLDGELFF
many	TRBJ2-1	TRBD2	TRBV20-1	TGCAGTGCTAGAGCTAGCGGGGTGAGCTCCTACAATGAGCAGTTCTTC	CSARASGVSSYNEQFF
many	TRBJ2-6	.	TRBV28	TGTGCCAGCAGTTTTGTAGGTGGCCCCAACGTCCTGACTTTC	CASSFVGGPNVLTF
many	TRBJ2-3	.	TRBV4-1	TGCGCCAGCAGCCAATATCGGGGTAGCACAGATACGCAGTATTTT	CASSQYRGSTDTQYF
many	TRBJ2-3	.	TRBV6-1	TGTGCCAGCAGTGCCTCACCTGCAGATACGCAGTATTTT	CASSASPADTQYF
many	TRBJ1-3	.	TRBV25-1	TGTGCCAGCAGTGCTTTTGGGTCGGAGAACACCATATATTTT	CASSAFGSENTIYF
.	TRBJ2-7	.	TRBV6-5	TGTGCCAGCAGTTATATGACCGGGACGGACTCCTACGAGCAGTACTTC	CASSYMTGTDSYEQYF
many	TRBJ1-5	.	TRBV12-3/TRBV12-4	TGTGCCAGCAGTGACGGACGGGGTGGTAGCAATCAGCCCCAGCATTTT	CASSDGRGGSNQPQHF
many	TRBJ2-3	TRBD1	TRBV5-1	TGCGCCAGCAGCTTGGGACAGGGCCCTAGCACAGATACGCAGTATTTT	CASSLGQGPSTDTQYF
.	TRBJ2-1	.	TRBV29-1	TGCAGCGTTGAAATGATGAATGAGCAGTTCTTC	CSVEMMNEQFF
many	TRBJ1-2	.	TRBV5-4	TGTGCCAGCAGCTTGGGTTTGGCAGGGAATGGCTACACCTTC	CASSLGLAGNGYTF
many	TRBJ2-1	TRBD2	TRBV11-2	TGTGCCAGCAGCCCGAATGCGGGACTAGCGGCGGATTCCTACAATGAGCAGTTCTTC	CASSPNAGLAADSYNEQFF
many	TRBJ2-2	TRBD1	TRBV6-1	TGTGCCAGCACCGGGACAGGGGCCGGGGAGCTGTTTTTT	CASTGTGAGELFF
many	TRBJ2-7	.	TRBV7-2	TGTGCCAGCAGCTTAGGGACAAACGAGCAGTACTTC	CASSLGTNEQYF